The 2 T cell receptor beta chains given below trace back to one sample, sequenced in a study of T cell responses to AZD1222 COVID-19 vaccine. Data came from immunoSEQ multiplex PCR; TCRdb stores just in-frame clones and leaves some out. The table includes 100,000 to 150,000 clones, about nine tenths detected once. Sequencing used peripheral blood, obtained on day 0 of AZD1222 vaccination. Receptors originate from an adult in good health.

The rearrangement links TRBV12-3 or TRBV12-4 to TRBJ1-1; D unclear. This CDR3 is built from 11 residues. With 8 bases removed from V and 0 bases from J, the gap between germline ends came to 4 bases. The CDR3 DNA follows: TGTGCCAGCCAGGTGAACACTGAAGCTTTCTTT. Amino acids: CASQVNTEAFF.

V and J are TRBV5-8 and TRBJ1-2; a possible D gene is TRBD1 (5 bases). V lost 1 base to trimming and J lost 3 bases, with 13 bases between them. Germline V CDR1 and CDR2: SGHTS, YDEGEE. The CDR3 extends over 15 amino acids. Written as DNA, the CDR3 is TGTGCCAGCAGCTTGCCCCGGGACGCCGACTATGGCTACACCTTC. It yields the protein CASSLPRDADYGYTF.